These 19 T cell receptor beta chains came from one sample sequenced in a study of cytomegalovirus exposure and HLA in healthy donors (dated by TCRdb to about 2017). The receptor library was made with the immunoSEQ multiplex PCR assay. The multiplex PCR relied on a mix of 60 forward primers for TCR Vbeta segments and 13 reverse primers for TCR Jbeta segments. In TCRdb, the immuneACCESS table is reduced to in-frame sequences with V and J assigned. These tables do not hold every clone; where another copy was compared, an unresolved V gene accounts for under half, and the others remain unexplained. Recorded for this sample are 150,000 to 200,000 clones; about four fifths of them occurred a single time. The ten largest account for approximately 1.5% of the sample. Sequenced: PBMCs. These receptors were taken from a male donor in good health and CMV-seronegative.

The J gene is TRBJ2-5, the V gene TRBV9, with 14 bases that match TRBD2. With 4 bases clipped from V and 7 bases from J, the junction kept 9 bases outside the gene matches. The germline CDR1 and CDR2 sequences are SGDLS and YYNGEE. The CDR3 covers 16 residues. CDR3 amino acids: CASSPWTSGGSGTQYF. CDR3 bases: TGTGCCAGCAGCCCCTGGACTAGCGGGGGGTCGGGGACCCAGTACTTC. Using reference TRBV9 and TRBJ2-5 for the parts outside the CDR3, the full variable domain is DSGVTQTPKHLITATGQRVTLRCSPRSGDLSVYWYQQSLDQGLQFLIQYYNGEERAKGNILERFSAQQFPDLHSELNLSSLELGDSALYFCASSPWTSGGSGTQYFGPGTRLLVL.

The chain has TRBV10-1 and TRBJ1-2, with D unclear. Germline V gene lookup returns CDR1 WNHNN and CDR2 SYGVQD (reference sequence). The CDR3 length is 15 residues. V lost 5 bases and J lost 3, with 16 bases in between. CDR3: CASSNSSSVHYGYTF. Written as DNA, the CDR3 is TGCGCCAGCAGTAACAGCTCTTCCGTGCACTATGGCTACACCTTC.

The sample holds one count of this clone. This sequence joins TRBV11-1 and TRBJ2-7; 9 positions match TRBD2. The length of the CDR3 is 14 residues. CDR1 SGHAT and CDR2 FQDESV come from the germline V gene (reference sequence). Trimming at V came to 6 bases and at J to 2 bases, leaving 5 bases not matched to a gene. The CDR3 coding sequence is TGTGCCAGCAGGCTAGCGGGATTGGCCTACGAGCAGTACTTC. It codes for CASRLAGLAYEQYF.

The gene calls are TRBV7-8 and TRBJ2-7; D not resolved. There are 15 residues in the CDR3. The germline CDR1 and CDR2 sequences are SGHVS and FQNEAQ. Trimming removed 5 bases from V and 0 bases from J, with 14 bases in between. CDR3 sequence: CASSRTSPFSYEQYF. The CDR3 region has the DNA TGTGCCAGCAGCCGTACATCGCCCTTCTCCTACGAGCAGTACTTC.

This sequence joins TRBV27 and TRBJ2-7, with 9 bases matching TRBD1. The CDR3 extends over 15 amino acids. After removal of 2 bases from V and 5 bases from J, the junction contained 7 bases not matched to a gene. The germline V gene encodes CDR1 MNHEY and CDR2 SMNVEV (reference sequence). CDR3 nucleotides: TGTGCCAGCAGTTTAGTGGGACAGGGTGTCGACGAGCAGTACTTC. Its translation: CASSLVGQGVDEQYF.

This sequence joins TRBV6-1 and TRBJ1-1; 7 bases line up with TRBD1. The length of the CDR3 is 14 residues. The trim removed 6 bases at V and 1 base at J, leaving 5 bases unmatched. CDR1 and CDR2 from the germline V gene are MNHNS and SASEGT. The CDR3 reads CASRGQEKNTEAFF. CDR3 nucleotides: TGTGCCAGCAGAGGACAGGAGAAGAACACTGAAGCTTTCTTT.

The sample holds a few counts of this clone. The rearrangement links TRBV6-6 to TRBJ1-2; 9 nucleotides match TRBD1. With 6 bases clipped from V and 6 bases from J, the junction kept 5 bases outside the gene matches. From germline, CDR1 is MNHNY and CDR2 SVGAGI (reference sequence). CDR3 size: 13 residues. CDR3 in amino acids: CASRPQGANGYTF. In nucleotides, the CDR3 is TGTGCCAGCAGGCCACAGGGGGCTAATGGCTACACCTTC.

The rearrangement uses TRBV5-1 and TRBJ1-2; D not certain. CDR1 and CDR2 (germline): SGHRS, YFSETQ. The germline V and J ends were trimmed by 4 bases and 5 bases, with 12 bases remaining between them. There are 13 residues in the CDR3. CDR3 DNA: TGCGCCAGCAGCAAAGCACCTATTTATGGCTACACCTTC. Its protein product is CASSKAPIYGYTF.

The chain links TRBV29-1 to TRBJ1-1; no reliable D call. This CDR3 comprises 11 residues. V gave up 3 bases and J gave up 2 bases, with 4 bases separating them. Germline V gene lookup returns CDR1 SQVTM and CDR2 ANQGSEA. In nucleotides, the CDR3 is TGCAGCGTTGATAGCAACACTGAAGCTTTCTTT. The encoded protein is CSVDSNTEAFF.

The chain has TRBV27 and TRBJ2-7, with 12 bases that match TRBD2. Germline lookup yields CDR1 MNHEY and CDR2 SMNVEV (reference sequence). The CDR3 runs 18 residues. J gave up 1 base and V 3 bases, and 10 bases lay outside the gene matches. The DNA of the CDR3 is TGTGCCAGCAGTTTTCTCGGACTAGCGGGACCTAGGTCCTACGAGCAGTACTTC. Amino acids: CASSFLGLAGPRSYEQYF.

The chain combines TRBV7-9 with TRBJ2-5, with D perhaps TRBD2 (5 bases). This CDR3 has 13 amino acids. Looked up from germline, CDR1 is SEHNR and CDR2 is FQNEAQ (reference sequence). V gave up 4 bases and J gave up 1 base, with 7 bases separating them. CDR3 residues: CASSSGLQETQYF. In DNA form, the CDR3 reads TGTGCCAGCAGCTCAGGACTCCAAGAGACCCAGTACTTC.

V and J are TRBV5-5 and TRBJ1-1; D possibly corresponds to TRBD1 (5 bases). The V end was cut by 8 bases, the J end by 4 bases, with 18 bases between. The germline CDR1 and CDR2 sequences are SGHKS and YYEKEE (reference sequence). The CDR3 totals 14 residues. In nucleotides, the CDR3 is TGTGCCAGTGTCCGTGGAGGGGTAGTCACTGAAGCTTTCTTT. It is translated as CASVRGGVVTEAFF.

This chain uses TRBV19 with TRBJ2-3, with 8 bases identical to TRBD1. The CDR3 covers 13 residues. Germline-derived CDR1 and CDR2 are LNHDA and SQIVND (reference sequence). The trim removed 8 bases at V and 0 bases at J, leaving 1 base unmatched. The CDR3 sequence: CASRQGSTDTQYF. CDR3 nucleotides: TGTGCCAGTCGACAGGGGAGCACAGATACGCAGTATTTT.

The chain uses TRBV27 and TRBJ2-4, with a tentative D call TRBD2 (6 bases). CDR1 is MNHEY and CDR2 is SMNVEV in the germline V gene (reference sequence). The CDR3 covers 18 residues. The ends were cut back, 0 bases at V and 1 base at J, with 16 bases in the middle. CDR3 sequence (DNA): TGTGCCAGCAGTTTATCATGGGCAGGGAGCGGGGCCAAAAACATTCAGTACTTC. This translates into CASSLSWAGSGAKNIQYF.

The J gene is TRBJ2-1, the V gene TRBV5-1; 8 bases agree with TRBD2. Germline V gives CDR1 SGHRS, CDR2 YFSETQ. J was trimmed by 7 bases and V by 4 bases; bases with no gene match: 10. The CDR3 is 15 amino acids. The CDR3 coding sequence is TGCGCCAGCAGCGGGACTAGTAGCCTAGGGAATGAGCAGTTCTTC. Its translation is CASSGTSSLGNEQFF.

This chain links TRBV19 with TRBJ2-1; no firm D call. Trimming stripped 2 bases from V and 4 bases from J, with 6 bases between. Germline assignment: CDR1 LNHDA and CDR2 SQIVND (reference sequence). The CDR3 is 13 amino acids. CDR3 coding DNA: TGTGCCAGTAGTATAACGGGTTACAATGAGCAGTTCTTC. The encoded protein is CASSITGYNEQFF.

The chain combines TRBV18 with TRBJ1-1, with D tentatively TRBD1 (5 bases). Trimming pared 2 bases from V and 1 base from J, leaving 8 bases between. From germline, CDR1 is KGHSH and CDR2 LQKENI. This CDR3 is 14 amino acids long. CDR3 in DNA: TGTGCCAGCTCACCAACGACAGCGAACACTGAAGCTTTCTTT. Protein sequence: CASSPTTANTEAFF. Variable domain in full (rest from reference TRBV18 and TRBJ1-1): NAGVMQNPRHLVRRRGQEARLRCSPMKGHSHVYWYRQLPEEGLKFMVYLQKENIIDESGMPKERFSAEFPKEGPSILRIQQVVRGDSAAYFCASSPTTANTEAFFGQGTRLTVV.

The chain couples TRBV28 to TRBJ2-2; D is uncertain. This CDR3 region has 13 residues. V was trimmed by 8 bases and J by 5 bases, leaving 12 bases between them. CDR1 is MDHEN, CDR2 SYDVKM, per germline. The CDR3 loop is CASYQAGTGELFF. CDR3 DNA sequence: TGTGCCAGCTACCAGGCTGGGACCGGGGAGCTGTTTTTT.

The chain is built from TRBV5-1 and TRBJ2-3; 12 nucleotides align to TRBD1. J lost 6 bases, V lost 5 bases, and 10 bases had no gene match. The V gene's germline CDR1 is SGHRS and CDR2 YFSETQ. The CDR3 extends over 16 amino acids. The CDR3 nucleotides are TGCGCCAGCAGACGACCGGGACAGGGGGCGGGTGATACGCAGTATTTT. Amino acid sequence: CASRRPGQGAGDTQYF.